The clone carrying this T cell receptor beta chain has more than one count but fewer than ten. These data come from a study of blood T cells in healthy people across ages. For the second PCR, which ran for roughly 6 to 12 cycles, a sample-barcoded 5' primer and a J-beta primer mix were used. TCRdb reprocessed the 5' RACE reads with MiXCR, giving one entry per CDR3 protein. The sample holds about 570,000 distinct CDR3 sequences; approximately 27% are singletons and the top ten take about a fifth. The ends were cut back, 3 bases at V and 10 bases at J, with 11 bases in the middle. The CDR3 covers 11 residues. CDR1 DFQATT and CDR2 SNEGSKA come from the germline V gene (reference sequence).

The V and J genes are TRBV20-1 and TRBJ2-3; D ambiguous. The material sequenced was blood. This receptor was obtained from an older woman in good health. In DNA form, the CDR3 reads TGCAGTGCTAGCGCGAAGGCAGCGCAGTATTTT. Residues: CSASAKAAQYF.